One T cell receptor beta chain is described in this entry. Its antigen is undetermined. Aged roughly 6 to 95, donors were systemically healthy Caucasians from Russia. Isolation recovered at least 6 million PBMCs from every sample. This sample stems from a study of blood T cells in healthy people across ages. Study-wide points: Aged donors had fewer naive CD4+ cells and lower diversity than long-lived donors.

Through a sample-barcoded 5' primer and a J-beta primer mix, a second PCR was run for roughly 6 to 12 cycles. A tag from a template-switch adaptor with 12 random nucleotides marked each cDNA molecule. MiXCR, applied by TCRdb to the 5' RACE reads, yields one record per CDR3 protein. This sample has about a million distinct CDR3 sequences, with around 48% found just once. The sample taken for sequencing was blood. This clonotype originated in a man aged 30 to 39 in good health.

CDR3 coding DNA: TGTGCCAGCAGCGGACAGGGTGAGAGCACTGAAGCTTTCTTT. Its protein product is CASSGQGESTEAFF. The chain has TRBV9 and TRBJ1-1; 7 bases are shared with TRBD1. J gave up 4 bases and V 3 bases, and 6 bases lay outside the gene matches. Germline V gene data show CDR1 as SGDLS and CDR2 as YYNGEE. The CDR3 consists of 14 residues.